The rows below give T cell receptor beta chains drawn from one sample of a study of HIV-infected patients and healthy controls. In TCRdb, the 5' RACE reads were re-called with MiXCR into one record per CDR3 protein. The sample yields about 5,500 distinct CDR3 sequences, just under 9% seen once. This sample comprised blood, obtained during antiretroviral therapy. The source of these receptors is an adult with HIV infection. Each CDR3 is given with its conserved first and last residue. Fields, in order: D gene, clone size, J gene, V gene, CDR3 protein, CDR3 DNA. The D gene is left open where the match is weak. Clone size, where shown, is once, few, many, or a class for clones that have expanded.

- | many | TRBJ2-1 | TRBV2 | CASSSHNEQFF | TGTGCCAGCAGTTCCCACAATGAGCAGTTCTTC
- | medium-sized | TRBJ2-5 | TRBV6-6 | CASRGSLETQYF | TGTGCCAGCAGGGGCAGCCTCGAGACCCAGTACTTC
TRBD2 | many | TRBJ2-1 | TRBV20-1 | CSARLAGDLGDNEQFF | TGCAGTGCCCGGCTAGCGGGAGATTTGGGCGACAATGAGCAGTTCTTC
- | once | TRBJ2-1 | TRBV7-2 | CASSLAGVYEQFF | TGTGCCAGCAGCTTAGCGGGAGTGTATGAGCAGTTCTTC
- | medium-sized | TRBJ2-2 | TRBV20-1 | CSARGLRLLDTGELFF | TGCAGTGCTAGAGGGCTCCGACTGCTCGACACCGGGGAGCTGTTTTTT
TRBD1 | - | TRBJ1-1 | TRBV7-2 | CASSTGLQGRYTEAFF | TGTGCCAGCAGCACCGGTCTACAGGGGAGGTACACTGAAGCTTTCTTT
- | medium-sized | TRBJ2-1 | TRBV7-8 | CASSTQGDEQFF | TGTGCCAGCAGCACACAGGGAGATGAGCAGTTCTTC
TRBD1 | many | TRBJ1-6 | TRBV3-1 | CASSPGGQILNSPLHF | TGTGCCAGCAGCCCCGGGGGACAGATTCTTAATTCACCCCTCCACTTT
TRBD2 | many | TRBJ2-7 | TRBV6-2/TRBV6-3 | CASSTGSSGGYEQYF | TGTGCCAGCAGTACGGGGAGTAGCGGGGGCTACGAGCAGTACTTC
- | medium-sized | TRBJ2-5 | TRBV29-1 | CSAAYERAETQYF | TGCAGCGCTGCCTACGAGAGGGCAGAGACCCAGTACTTC
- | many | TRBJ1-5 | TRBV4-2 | CASSQTGTNQPQHF | TGTGCCAGCAGCCAAACAGGGACGAATCAGCCCCAGCATTTT
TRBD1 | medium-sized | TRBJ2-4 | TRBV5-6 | CASSWRGQGVAKNIQYF | TGTGCCAGCAGCTGGCGGGGACAGGGGGTAGCCAAAAACATTCAGTACTTC
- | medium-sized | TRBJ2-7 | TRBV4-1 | CASSPFAGNTYEQYF | TGCGCCAGCAGCCCATTCGCCGGGAATACCTACGAGCAGTACTTC
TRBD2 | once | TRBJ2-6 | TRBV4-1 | CASQGLAVSGANVLTF | TGCGCCAGCCAGGGACTAGCGGTCTCTGGGGCCAACGTCCTGACTTTC
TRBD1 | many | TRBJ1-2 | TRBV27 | CASSAPGQGNYGYTF | TGTGCCAGCAGTGCACCGGGACAGGGTAACTATGGCTACACCTTC
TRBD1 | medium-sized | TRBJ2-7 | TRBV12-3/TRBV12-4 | CASSPTPPRDRAYEQYF | TGTGCCAGCAGTCCAACGCCCCCCCGGGACAGGGCCTACGAGCAGTACTTC
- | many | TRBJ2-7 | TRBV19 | CASSIMAARAYEQYF | TGTGCCAGTAGTATAATGGCCGCGCGGGCCTACGAGCAGTACTTC
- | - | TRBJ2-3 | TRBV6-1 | CASSDDRSTDTQYF | TGTGCCAGCAGTGATGACAGGAGCACAGATACGCAGTATTTT
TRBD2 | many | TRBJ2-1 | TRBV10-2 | CASSEDGLAVNNEQFF | TGCGCCAGCAGTGAGGACGGACTAGCGGTTAACAATGAGCAGTTCTTC
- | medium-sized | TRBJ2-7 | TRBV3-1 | CASSQDLEARDEQYF | TGTGCCAGCAGCCAAGATTTGGAGGCCAGGGACGAGCAGTACTTC